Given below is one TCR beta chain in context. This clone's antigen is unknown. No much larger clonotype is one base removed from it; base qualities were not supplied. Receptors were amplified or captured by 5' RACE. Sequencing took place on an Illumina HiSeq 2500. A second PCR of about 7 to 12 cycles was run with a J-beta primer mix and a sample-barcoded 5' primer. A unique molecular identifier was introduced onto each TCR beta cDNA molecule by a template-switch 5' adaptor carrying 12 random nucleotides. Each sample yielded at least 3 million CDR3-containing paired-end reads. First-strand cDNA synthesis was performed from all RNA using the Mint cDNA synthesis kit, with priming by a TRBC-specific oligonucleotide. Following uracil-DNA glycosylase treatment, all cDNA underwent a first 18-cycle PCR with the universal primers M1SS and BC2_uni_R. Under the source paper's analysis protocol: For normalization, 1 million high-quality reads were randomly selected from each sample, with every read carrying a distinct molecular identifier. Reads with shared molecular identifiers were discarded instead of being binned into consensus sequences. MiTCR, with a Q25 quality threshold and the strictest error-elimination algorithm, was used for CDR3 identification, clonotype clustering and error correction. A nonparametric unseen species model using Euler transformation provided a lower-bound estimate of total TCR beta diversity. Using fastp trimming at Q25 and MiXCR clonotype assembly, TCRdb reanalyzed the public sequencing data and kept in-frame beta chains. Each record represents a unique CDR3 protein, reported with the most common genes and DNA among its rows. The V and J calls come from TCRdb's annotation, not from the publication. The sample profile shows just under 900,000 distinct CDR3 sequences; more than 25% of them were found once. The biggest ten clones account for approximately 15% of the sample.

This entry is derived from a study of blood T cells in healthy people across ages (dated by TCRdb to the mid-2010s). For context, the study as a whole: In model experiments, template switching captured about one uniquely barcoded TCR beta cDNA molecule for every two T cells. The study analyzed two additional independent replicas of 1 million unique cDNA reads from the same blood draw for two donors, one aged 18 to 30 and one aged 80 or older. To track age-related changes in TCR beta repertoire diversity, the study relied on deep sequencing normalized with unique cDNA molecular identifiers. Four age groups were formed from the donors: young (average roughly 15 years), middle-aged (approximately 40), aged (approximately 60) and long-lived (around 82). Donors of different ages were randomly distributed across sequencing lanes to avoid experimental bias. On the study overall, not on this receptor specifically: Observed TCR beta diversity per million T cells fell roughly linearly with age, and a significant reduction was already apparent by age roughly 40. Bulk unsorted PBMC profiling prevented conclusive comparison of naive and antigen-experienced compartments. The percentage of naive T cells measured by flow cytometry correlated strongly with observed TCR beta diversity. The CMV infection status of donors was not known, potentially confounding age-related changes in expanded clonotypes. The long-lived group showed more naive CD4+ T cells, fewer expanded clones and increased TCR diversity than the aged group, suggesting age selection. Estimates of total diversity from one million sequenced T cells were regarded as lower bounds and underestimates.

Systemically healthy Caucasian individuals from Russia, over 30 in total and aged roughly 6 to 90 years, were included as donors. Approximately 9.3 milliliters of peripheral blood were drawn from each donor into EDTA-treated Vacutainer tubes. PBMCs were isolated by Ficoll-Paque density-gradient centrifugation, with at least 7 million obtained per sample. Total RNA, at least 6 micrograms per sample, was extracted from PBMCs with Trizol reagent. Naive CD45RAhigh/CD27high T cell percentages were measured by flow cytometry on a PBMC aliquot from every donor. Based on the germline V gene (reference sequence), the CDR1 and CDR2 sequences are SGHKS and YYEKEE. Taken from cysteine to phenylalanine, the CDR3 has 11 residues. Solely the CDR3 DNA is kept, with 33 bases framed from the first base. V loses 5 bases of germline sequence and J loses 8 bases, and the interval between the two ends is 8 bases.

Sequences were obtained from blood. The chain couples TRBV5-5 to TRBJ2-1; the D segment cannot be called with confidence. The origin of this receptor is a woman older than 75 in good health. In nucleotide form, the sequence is TGTGCCAGCAGGATTTCATATGAGCAGTTCTTC. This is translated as CASRISYEQFF.